What follows describes a single T cell receptor (beta chain). The sample carries other DNA sequences with the same CDR3. Some clones are missing from TCRdb's copy, which holds only in-frame ones; the method was immunoSEQ multiplex PCR. This table holds a few hundred thousand clones, 84% found once. These data originate in a study of blood T cell repertoires in COVID-19. The germline V gene encodes CDR1 SGHTA and CDR2 FQGNSA. The CDR3 runs to 14 residues. Trimming shortened V by 3 bases and J by 1 base, and 10 bases separated the two germline ends. The genes are TRBV7-2 and TRBJ2-7; D is possibly TRBD2 (6 bases). Sequenced material: PBMCs or T cells enriched from blood (not recorded which). This clonotype originated in a man over 45 who had recovered from COVID-19. The CDR3 protein is CASSFPAGSYEQYF. CDR3 sequence (DNA): TGTGCCAGCAGCTTCCCCGCGGGATCCTACGAGCAGTACTTC.